Below are 5 T cell receptor beta chains sequenced from a single sample in a study of siplizumab effects on memory and regulatory T cells. Sequenced by immunoSEQ multiplex PCR; TCRdb stores in-frame clones only, minus some. The sample carries fewer than 85,000 clones, roughly 87% recorded once. Material for sequencing was Tregs sorted from blood. These receptor sequences come from a human donor in good health.

The chain uses TRBV5-1 and TRBJ2-3, with TRBD2 as a possible D gene (7 bases). V lost 0 bases and J lost 2, with 13 bases in between. The CDR3 has 16 amino acids. Looked up from germline, CDR1 is SGHRS and CDR2 is YFSETQ. The CDR3 loop is CASSLGSRGPTDTQYF. For the CDR3, the DNA is TGCGCCAGCAGCTTGGGTTCGCGGGGGCCCACAGATACGCAGTATTTT.

The V call is TRBV5-3, the J call TRBJ2-5, with D perhaps matching TRBD1 or TRBD2 (6 bases each). TRBV5-3 counts as an open reading frame of uncertain function. Trimming stripped 6 bases from V and 4 bases from J, with 16 bases between. This CDR3 is built from 14 residues. The CDR3 DNA reads TGTGCCAGAACCTTCCCGGGGGCCCCAGAGACCCAGTACTTC. The encoded protein is CARTFPGAPETQYF.

This chain links TRBV7-9 with TRBJ2-4; D is ambiguous. CDR3 length: 15 residues. The germline gives CDR1 SEHNR, CDR2 FQNEAQ (reference sequence). Trimming stripped 4 bases from V and 0 bases from J, with 10 bases between. The CDR3 coding sequence is TGTGCCAGCAGCTCCTATCCGGGAGCCAAAAACATTCAGTACTTC. Its protein product is CASSSYPGAKNIQYF. Full variable domain (outside the CDR3, taken from reference TRBV7-9 and TRBJ2-4): DTGVSQNPRHKITKRGQNVTFRCDPISEHNRLYWYRQTLGQGPEFLTYFQNEAQLEKSRLLSDRFSAERPKGSFSTLEIQRTEQGDSAMYLCASSSYPGAKNIQYFGAGTRLSVL.

This chain uses TRBV27 with TRBJ2-1; D is undetermined. This CDR3 has 14 residues. Germline values: CDR1 MNHEY, CDR2 SMNVEV (reference sequence). The V gene lost 6 bases and the J gene lost 2 bases, with 11 bases spanning the gap. CDR3 loop: CASRTRPAYNEQFF. For the CDR3, the DNA is TGTGCCAGCAGGACACGGCCGGCCTACAATGAGCAGTTCTTC.

The CDR3 DNA is TGTGCCAGCTCACGACGGGGGGACAGGTTTAGCGAAAAACTGTTTTTT. The encoded protein is CASSRRGDRFSEKLFF. The chain uses TRBV18 and TRBJ1-4, with 8 bases identical to TRBD1. With 4 bases clipped from V and 8 bases from J, the junction kept 12 bases outside the gene matches. Looked up from germline, CDR1 is KGHSH and CDR2 is LQKENI. The CDR3 loop spans 16 amino acids. The full variable domain, rest sourced from reference TRBV18 and TRBJ1-4, is NAGVMQNPRHLVRRRGQEARLRCSPMKGHSHVYWYRQLPEEGLKFMVYLQKENIIDESGMPKERFSAEFPKEGPSILRIQQVVRGDSAAYFCASSRRGDRFSEKLFFGSGTQLSVL.